The T cell receptor beta chain under discussion was sequenced for a study of T cell repertoires in cytomegalovirus infection. On the study more broadly: It was recently identified HLA-C-restricted and well-studied HLA-B-restricted CMV epitopes that the study used. CMV infection together with matching HLA type was indicated by public TCR beta signatures.

Whole-study findings and limits: There were HLA-C-restricted CMV-specific TCR beta clonotypes dominating the ex vivo response. Cumulative public TCR beta family frequency identified carriers of CMV plus the relevant HLA.

TCRdb re-called the reads through MiXCR, storing one row per CDR3 protein. The sample comprises about 51,000 distinct CDR3 sequences, 20% of which are singletons, and 26% rests with the top ten. Turning to this clonotype: Its specificity is unknown.

CDR1 and CDR2 (germline): SGHVS, FNYEAQ. Trimming removed 5 bases from V and 2 bases from J, with 9 bases in between. CDR3 length: 13 residues. V gene TRBV7-6 combines with J gene TRBJ1-2; D gene uncertain. The sequence came from a human donor in good health (CMV status not recorded). Some clones in this sample may be carry-over from other donors' samples. Specimen: CD8+ T cells from cultured PBMCs, collected from culture after CMV antigen stimulation. CDR3 loop: CASSIDRNYGYTF. CDR3 sequence (DNA): TGTGCCAGCAGCATTGACCGGAACTATGGCTACACCTTC.